The present TCR beta chain was sequenced within a study of cytomegalovirus exposure and HLA in healthy donors. Study-level information: Unique TCRs from HLA-typed donors, 85 million to 100 million of them, were held in an early data release. Regarding the study as a whole: As a later analysis showed, a missense DCLRE1C variant was linked to trimming of TCR beta V- and J-genes. Another analysis was done later, and it associated roughly 15,000 TCR beta sequences with HLA alleles at 0.05 false discovery rate. CMV serostatus alone was available as immune exposure information.

Vbeta (60) and Jbeta (13) primers were used in the PCR. Data came from immunoSEQ multiplex PCR; TCRdb stores just in-frame clones and leaves some out. The sample lists about 190,000 clones; roughly nine tenths were seen once. The sample holds one count of this clone. No antigen is known for it. CDR1 and CDR2 (germline): SGHTA, FQGNSA. This CDR3 region has 14 residues. The V segment lost 2 bases and the J segment 4 bases; nucleotides outside the gene matches: 3. This clonotype was sampled from a boy between 2 and 10 years old in good health and CMV-seronegative. The sample comprised PBMCs. The chain employs TRBV7-2 and TRBJ1-2, with 8 bases aligning to TRBD1. The CDR3 DNA sequence: TGTGCCAGCAGCTTATCAGGGGGCGCCTATGGCTACACCTTC. This sequence encodes CASSLSGGAYGYTF.